This TCR beta chain was obtained from a study of OX40 agonist ivuxolimab in advanced cancers. Study-level background: In this trial design, patients received ivuxolimab intravenously at 0.01 to 10 mg/kg every 2 weeks.

Overall study results and limits: The antigen specificity of the peripheral T cells (those that were expanded) was not determined.

CDR3 size: 14 residues. V was cut by 5 bases and J by 0 bases, with 11 bases left in between. Germline CDR1 and CDR2: SGHTA and FQGNSA. Sequencing used immunoSEQ multiplex PCR; TCRdb keeps in-frame clones, though not all of them. This table has about 92,000 clones, roughly 88% appearing once. A remark on this clone: The antigen remains unidentified.

The genes are TRBV7-2 and TRBJ2-7; no definite D call. This specimen was CD4+ or CD8+ T cells sorted from blood, taken in a trial of the OX40 agonist ivuxolimab. The TCR originated in an adult with an advanced solid tumor such as melanoma, head and neck, liver or kidney cancer. CDR3 in DNA: TGTGCCAGCAGCATAGGACGTACCTCCTACGAGCAGTACTTC. It is translated as CASSIGRTSYEQYF.